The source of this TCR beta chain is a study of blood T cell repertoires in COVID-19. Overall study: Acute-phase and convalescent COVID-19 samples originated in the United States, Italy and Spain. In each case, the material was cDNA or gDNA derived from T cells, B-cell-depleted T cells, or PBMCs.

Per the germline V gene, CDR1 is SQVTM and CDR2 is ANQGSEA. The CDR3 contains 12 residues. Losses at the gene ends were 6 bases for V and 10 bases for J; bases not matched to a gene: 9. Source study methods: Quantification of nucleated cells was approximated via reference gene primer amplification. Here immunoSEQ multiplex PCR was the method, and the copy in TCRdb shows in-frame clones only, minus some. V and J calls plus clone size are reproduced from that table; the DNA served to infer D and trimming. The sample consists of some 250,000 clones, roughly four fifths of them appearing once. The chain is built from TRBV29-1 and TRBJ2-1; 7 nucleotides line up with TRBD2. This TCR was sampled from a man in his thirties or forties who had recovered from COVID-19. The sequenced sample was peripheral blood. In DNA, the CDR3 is TGCAGCGTCGGGACTACTCCTGGGGAGCAGTTCTTC. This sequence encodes CSVGTTPGEQFF.